Each of the 13 T cell receptor beta chains below was sequenced from the same sample in a study of shared clonotypes between healthy human individuals. Assay used: immunoSEQ multiplex PCR; TCRdb lists only in-frame clones, some missing. Of about 2.1 million clones in the sample, over 85% were seen once. Terminally differentiated effector memory CD45RA+ cells were excluded by CCR7 positive selection of CD45RO-negative cells. Material: naive CD8+ T cells from PBMCs. The source of these receptors is a man between 18 and 35 years old in good health. Some clones in this sample may be carry-over from other donors' samples.

About this clone itself: The sample has other DNA sequences that encode this CDR3 too. The V call is TRBV9, the J call TRBJ2-7; D remains ambiguous. Germline CDR1 and CDR2: SGDLS and YYNGEE. This CDR3 contains 13 residues. V was clipped by 0 bases and J by 6 bases, with 10 bases between them. CDR3: CASSVGLGPEQYF. The CDR3 nucleotides read TGTGCCAGCAGCGTAGGATTAGGCCCCGAGCAGTACTTC.

The genes are TRBV2 and TRBJ2-7, with 11 bases matching TRBD2. From germline, CDR1 is SNHLY and CDR2 FYNNEI. This CDR3 spans 15 amino acids. J lost 3 bases, V lost 8 bases, and 9 bases had no gene match. CDR3 DNA: TGTGCCAGCGCTACTAGCGGGAGACGGTTCTACGAGCAGTACTTC. Its protein product is CASATSGRRFYEQYF.

The rearrangement uses TRBV27 and TRBJ1-5, with D possibly matching TRBD1 (5 bases). This CDR3 is 13 amino acids long. V was clipped by 3 bases and J by 10 bases, with 13 bases between them. Germline CDR1 is MNHEY and CDR2 is SMNVEV (reference sequence). CDR3 residues: CASSFDSFNPQHF. CDR3 DNA: TGTGCCAGCAGTTTCGACAGCTTCAATCCCCAGCATTTT.

The CDR3 loop is CASSIRSTGNEQYF. For the CDR3, the DNA is TGTGCCAGCAGCATACGAAGCACGGGGAACGAGCAGTACTTC. The chain is built from TRBV27 and TRBJ2-7, with D possibly TRBD2 on 5 matching bases. Germline-derived CDR1 and CDR2 are MNHEY and SMNVEV (reference sequence). Trimming left V 6 bases short and J 5 bases short, with 17 bases between. The CDR3 contains 14 residues.

The CDR3 nucleotides read TGTGCCAGCAGCCAAGACTTGGGAAGCACAGATACGCAGTATTTT. Protein sequence: CASSQDLGSTDTQYF. The chain joins TRBV14 to TRBJ2-3; no firm D call. The CDR3 runs 15 residues. Trimming shortened V by 0 bases and J by 0 bases, and 7 bases separated the two germline ends. Germline V gives CDR1 SGHDN, CDR2 FVKESK.

The chain couples TRBV7-6 to TRBJ2-1; 10 nucleotides match TRBD2. The CDR3 covers 15 residues. The germline gives CDR1 SGHVS, CDR2 FNYEAQ. The ends lost 11 bases at V and 4 bases at J; junction bases unmatched: 11. For the CDR3, the DNA is TGTGCCTCTGCTCCAGGACTAGCGGAGTACAATGAGCAGTTCTTC. The encoded protein is CASAPGLAEYNEQFF.

The chain links TRBV4-3 to TRBJ2-1; 7 positions match TRBD2. J was trimmed by 3 bases and V by 1 base; bases with no gene match: 9. The CDR3 totals 17 residues. Germline assignment: CDR1 LGHNA and CDR2 YSLEER. Here the CDR3 reads CASSQGDWGRDYNEQFF. CDR3 sequence (DNA): TGCGCCAGCAGCCAAGGTGATTGGGGGAGGGACTACAATGAGCAGTTCTTC.

V is TRBV27 and J is TRBJ1-1, with D unclear. The CDR3 extends over 15 amino acids. V was pared by 4 bases and J by 1 base, with 13 bases between. CDR1 is MNHEY and CDR2 is SMNVEV in the germline V gene (reference sequence). CDR3 amino acids: CASSSRLLPNTEAFF. In DNA form, the CDR3 reads TGTGCCAGCAGTTCCCGCCTCCTCCCGAACACTGAAGCTTTCTTT.

This chain connects TRBV9 to TRBJ1-1, with TRBD1 matching 7 bases. The CDR3 runs 13 residues. Germline CDR1 is SGDLS and CDR2 is YYNGEE. J gave up 7 bases and V 4 bases, and 7 bases lay outside the gene matches. This CDR3 is CASSSGGSNEAFF. The CDR3 DNA reads TGTGCCAGCAGCTCAGGGGGTTCGAATGAAGCTTTCTTT.

Turning to this clone: Other DNA sequences within the sample encode an identical CDR3. The chain links TRBV6-5 to TRBJ2-2; D not resolved. Trimming removed 0 bases from V and 5 bases from J, with 4 bases in between. Germline V gene data show CDR1 as MNHEY and CDR2 as SVGAGI. This CDR3 contains 13 residues. DNA for the CDR3: TGTGCCAGCAGTTACTCGCTGACCGGGGAGCTGTTTTTT. It encodes CASSYSLTGELFF.

This clone was counted only a few times. This chain links TRBV28 with TRBJ1-1; no firm D call. V lost 4 bases to trimming and J lost 5 bases, with 5 bases between them. The CDR3 extends over 11 amino acids. Germline CDR1 reads MDHEN; CDR2 reads SYDVKM. The CDR3 spells CASSSPTEAFF. Written as DNA, the CDR3 is TGTGCCAGCAGTTCCCCAACTGAAGCTTTCTTT.

V usage is TRBV9 and J usage is TRBJ2-7; possible D gene TRBD2, 5 bases. With 2 bases removed from V and 6 bases from J, the gap between germline ends came to 18 bases. The CDR3 contains 15 residues. CDR1 and CDR2 (germline): SGDLS, YYNGEE. The CDR3 bases are TGTGCCAGCAGCGTGGGAAGCGGAAACACCGGCGAGCAGTACTTC. Translated, it gives CASSVGSGNTGEQYF.

The chain joins TRBV6-6 to TRBJ1-5, with D unresolved. The V end was cut by 2 bases, the J end by 6 bases, with 14 bases between. Germline CDR1 and CDR2: MNHNY and SVGAGI (reference sequence). There are 15 residues in the CDR3. The CDR3 coding sequence is TGTGCCAGCAGTTACGAGGCCTACATAGGTCAGCCCCAGCATTTT. Translating gives CASSYEAYIGQPQHF.